The 5 T cell receptor beta chains reported below all come from one sample, sequenced in a study of OX40 agonist ivuxolimab in advanced cancers. The assay was immunoSEQ multiplex PCR, and TCRdb's table has in-frame clones only and misses some. Altogether about 95,000 clones are present, around 85% being singletons, with the ten largest covering less than 5%. The source material was CD4+ or CD8+ T cells sorted from blood, sampled in a trial of the OX40 agonist ivuxolimab. Every receptor here comes from an adult with an advanced solid tumor such as melanoma, head and neck, liver or kidney cancer.

The chain employs TRBV5-1 and TRBJ2-5; 10 bases map to TRBD1. After removal of 4 bases from V and 3 bases from J, the junction contained 9 bases not matched to a gene. The CDR3 has 16 amino acids. Germline CDR1 is SGHRS and CDR2 is YFSETQ. DNA for the CDR3: TGCGCCAGCAGCGATTTGAGACAGGGGGCAGAAGAGACCCAGTACTTC. Translating gives CASSDLRQGAEETQYF.

The chain joins TRBV19 to TRBJ2-1, with 10 bases identical to TRBD2. Trimming removed 5 bases from V and 6 bases from J; junction bases left unmatched: 4. The CDR3 runs to 14 residues. CDR1 LNHDA and CDR2 SQIVND come from the germline V gene (reference sequence). The CDR3 DNA reads TGTGCCAGTAGTGTTACTAGCGGGACCAATGAGCAGTTCTTC. Protein product: CASSVTSGTNEQFF.

As DNA, the CDR3 is TGTGCCAGCAGCTCCCTATCCACAGATACGCAGTATTTT. Protein product: CASSSLSTDTQYF. This chain connects TRBV11-2 to TRBJ2-3; D is undetermined. The CDR3 sequence is 13 residues long. Trimming removed 4 bases from V and 2 bases from J, with 7 bases in between. Germline V CDR1 and CDR2: SGHAT, FQNNGV.

To note about this clone: The junction differs from germline at one of its ends, possibly a read error. The chain has TRBV5-1 and TRBJ2-7, with a weak D call TRBD1 (5 bases). The CDR3 length is 14 residues. Germline CDR1 and CDR2: SGHRS and YFSETQ. CDR3 DNA: TGTGCCAGCAGCTTGGAAGTACAGGTCCGCGAGCAGTACTTC. It translates to CASSLEVQVREQYF.

This clone was recorded only once. The chain combines TRBV12-5 with TRBJ2-1; TRBD2 matches at 9 bases. CDR1 and CDR2 from the germline V gene are LGHNT and FRNRAP. The CDR3 is made up of 15 amino acids. V lost 6 bases to trimming and J lost 8 bases; unmatched junction nucleotides: 11. The DNA for the CDR3 is TGTGCTAGTGGCCTCCGCGGGAGGGCCGGGGATGAGCAGTTCTTC. Encoded protein: CASGLRGRAGDEQFF.